A selection of T cell receptor beta chains follows, all from one sample in a study of cytomegalovirus exposure and HLA in healthy donors. Repertoires were generated with immunoSEQ multiplex PCR, while TCRdb's copy carries only in-frame clones and drops some. The data show tens of thousands of clones, around 80% seen once. Sequencing input: PBMCs. The receptors come from a male donor in good health and CMV-seropositive. Both conserved end residues are part of each CDR3. The D gene is left open where the match is weak. Some rows have no size entry. The others give once, few or many, or a class for an expanded clone.

CDR3 length	clone size	V gene	J gene	D gene	CDR3 DNA	CDR3 protein
17	once	TRBV28	TRBJ2-3	TRBD2	TGTGCCAGCAGGGAATCGGGACTAGCGGTCTACACAGATACGCAGTATTTT	CASRESGLAVYTDTQYF
15	-	TRBV7-9	TRBJ1-1	-	TGTGCCAGCAGCTTAGTCGACAGAGGGGGCACTGAAGCTTTCTTT	CASSLVDRGGTEAFF
18	-	TRBV7-9	TRBJ2-3	TRBD2	TGTGCCAGCAGCTTCACGGGACTAGCGGGAGCCGACACAGATACGCAGTATTTT	CASSFTGLAGADTDTQYF
13	-	TRBV5-4	TRBJ2-7	-	TGTGCCAGCAACCCACAGGGAACCTACGAGCAGTACTTC	CASNPQGTYEQYF
13	-	TRBV27	TRBJ2-7	-	TGTGCCAGCACCGGCGGCTCCTCCCACGAGCAGTACTTC	CASTGGSSHEQYF
14	-	TRBV10-3	TRBJ2-5	TRBD1	TGTGCCATCAGTGGACCGGACAGGAGGGAGACCCAGTACTTC	CAISGPDRRETQYF
17	-	TRBV7-6	TRBJ2-2	TRBD1	TGTGCCAGCAGCTTAGCTAACCCAGGGGGAGATACCGGGGAGCTGTTTTTT	CASSLANPGGDTGELFF
14	-	TRBV25-1	TRBJ2-7	TRBD2	TGTGCCGGCAGTGAACGGACTAGCAGCTACGAGCAGTACTTC	CAGSERTSSYEQYF
15	-	TRBV9	TRBJ2-3	TRBD2	TGTGCCAGCAGCGGACTAGCGGGAGACGCAGATACGCAGTATTTT	CASSGLAGDADTQYF
15	-	TRBV11-2	TRBJ2-7	TRBD1	TGTGCCAGCAGCTTTCGGGACAGGGTTCCCTACGAGCAGTACTTC	CASSFRDRVPYEQYF
14	-	TRBV29-1	TRBJ2-2	TRBD2	TGCAGCGTTGGTGGCGGGAGGGGTGTGGGGGAGCTGTTTTTT	CSVGGGRGVGELFF
12	-	TRBV29-1	TRBJ2-7	-	TGCAGCGCCAGGACACACTCCTACGAGCAGTACTTC	CSARTHSYEQYF
16	-	TRBV6-6	TRBJ2-5	TRBD2	TGTGCCAGCAGTACAGGTACGAGCGGGACGCGAGAGACCCAGTACTTC	CASSTGTSGTRETQYF
17	-	TRBV7-8	TRBJ2-1	TRBD2	TGTGCCAGCAGCTTACTAGCGGGAGGAAGTTTATACAATGAGCAGTTCTTC	CASSLLAGGSLYNEQFF
19	-	TRBV4-3	TRBJ1-4	TRBD1	TGCGCCAGCAGCCAAGATACGGGACAGGGGACAGCAACTAATGAAAAACTGTTTTTT	CASSQDTGQGTATNEKLFF
14	-	TRBV7-2	TRBJ1-5	-	TGTGCCAGCAGCTTAGTTCCTCGCAATCAGCCCCAGCATTTT	CASSLVPRNQPQHF